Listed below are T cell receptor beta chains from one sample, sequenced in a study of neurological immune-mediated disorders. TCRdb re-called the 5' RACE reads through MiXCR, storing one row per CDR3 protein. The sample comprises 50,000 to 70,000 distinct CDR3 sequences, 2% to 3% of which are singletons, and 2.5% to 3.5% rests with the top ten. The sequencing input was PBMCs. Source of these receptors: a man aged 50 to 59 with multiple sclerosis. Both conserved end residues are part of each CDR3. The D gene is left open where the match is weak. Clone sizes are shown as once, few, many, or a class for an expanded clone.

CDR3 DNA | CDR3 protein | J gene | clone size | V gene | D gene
TGCAGTGCTCCCCCCCGAGTGAACACTGAAGCTTTCTTT | CSAPPRVNTEAFF | TRBJ1-1 | many | TRBV20-1 | NA
TGTGCCAGCAGTTTTCTCGGCGGACTGGATTCACCCCTCCACTTT | CASSFLGGLDSPLHF | TRBJ1-6 | many | TRBV27 | NA
TGCGCCAGCAGTGACAGAAAGGTGCTGGGTCAGCCCCAGCATTTT | CASSDRKVLGQPQHF | TRBJ1-5 | many | TRBV10-2 | NA
TGTGCCAGCAGCCCGGCCGGGACTAGCACAGATACGCAGTATTTT | CASSPAGTSTDTQYF | TRBJ2-3 | many | TRBV7-2 | NA
TGCGCCAACTACCCGGGGGGACTGGGGAACACTGAAGCTTTCTTT | CANYPGGLGNTEAFF | TRBJ1-1 | many | TRBV5-1 | NA
TGTGCCAGCAGCTTAGGCCGGTCGCTAGCGGCCAACTACAATGAGCAGTTCTTC | CASSLGRSLAANYNEQFF | TRBJ2-1 | many | TRBV7-2 | TRBD2
TGTGCCAGCAACGGACTAGCGGGGGCCTACGAGCAGTACTTC | CASNGLAGAYEQYF | TRBJ2-7 | many | TRBV18 | TRBD2
TGTGCCACCAGCAGAGATTTGAGGGATCAGCCCCAGCATTTT | CATSRDLRDQPQHF | TRBJ1-5 | many | TRBV15 | NA
TGTGCCAGCAGCAATCAGGGTGGTAAGACCCAGAATTTT | CASSNQGGKTQNF | TRBJ1-5 | few | TRBV3-1 | NA
TGTGCCAGCAGCCAAGGGGCCCTTTCACCCACCTACGAGCAGTACTTC | CASSQGALSPTYEQYF | TRBJ2-7 | many | TRBV4-2 | NA
TGTGCCAGCAGTTCCCCGACGAACATTCAGTACTTC | CASSSPTNIQYF | TRBJ2-4 | many | TRBV28 | NA
TGTGCCAGCAGCGTAGCTGGGGGAGTCTCCACAGATACGCAGTATTTT | CASSVAGGVSTDTQYF | TRBJ2-3 | many | TRBV9 | NA
TGTGCCAGCAGTTTTGGGAATCAGCCCCAGCATTTT | CASSFGNQPQHF | TRBJ1-5 | many | TRBV28 | NA
TGCAGTGCTCTGGACAGGGTCAGTTTGTCACCCCTCCACTTT | CSALDRVSLSPLHF | TRBJ1-6 | many | TRBV20-1 | TRBD1
TGTGCCAGCAGCCCTCTGGGGGGGACTGGCTACACCTTC | CASSPLGGTGYTF | TRBJ1-2 | many | TRBV5-5 | NA
TGTGCCAGCAGCTTGACCCCGACAGGGCTAAGCTCCTACGAGCAGTACTTC | CASSLTPTGLSSYEQYF | TRBJ2-7 | many | TRBV5-5 | TRBD1
TGCAGTGCTAGACCATCCGGGACAGGTTTTTTTGGGACCTACGAGCAGTACTTC | CSARPSGTGFFGTYEQYF | TRBJ2-7 | many | TRBV20-1 | TRBD1
TGTGCCAGCAGTTCCAGGGTATCGGAGCAGTACTTC | CASSSRVSEQYF | TRBJ2-7 | many | TRBV12-3/TRBV12-4 | NA
TGCAGTGCTCTCACTTCAACGGGGGGAGGGGATACGCAGTATTTT | CSALTSTGGGDTQYF | TRBJ2-3 | many | TRBV20-1 | TRBD2
TGTGCCACCAGTGATTTAGGGGTAGACCGGCCCCAGCATTTT | CATSDLGVDRPQHF | TRBJ1-5 | many | TRBV24-1 | NA
TGTGCCAGCAGTTTATCTGGGGCCAACGTCCTGACTTTC | CASSLSGANVLTF | TRBJ2-6 | medium-sized | TRBV6-5 | NA
TGCGCCAGCAGCTTGGCACAGAACAATGAGCAGTTCTTC | CASSLAQNNEQFF | TRBJ2-1 | few | TRBV5-1 | NA
TGTGCCAGCAGCTTAGTCAGGGGAGCTGGAAACACCATATATTTT | CASSLVRGAGNTIYF | TRBJ1-3 | many | TRBV7-2 | NA
TGTGCCAGCAGCTTGGGCTTGACCATGGTCCTCTCCTACGAGCAGTACTTC | CASSLGLTMVLSYEQYF | TRBJ2-7 | many | TRBV5-6 | NA
TGTGCCAGCTCACCGGGACAGGGGCCGAGGGAGCAGTACTTC | CASSPGQGPREQYF | TRBJ2-7 | many | TRBV18 | TRBD1
TGTGCTAGTGGACCTCCTTGGGTGCCCGGCGACCCGAGGACTGGCTACACCTTC | CASGPPWVPGDPRTGYTF | TRBJ1-2 | many | TRBV12-5 | NA
TGTGCCAGCAGCCCGGGACAGGCGTATGGCTACACCTTC | CASSPGQAYGYTF | TRBJ1-2 | many | TRBV3-1 | TRBD1
TGTGCCAGCAGCTTAGAGGGGGATAGCAATCAGCCCCAGCATTTT | CASSLEGDSNQPQHF | TRBJ1-5 | many | TRBV7-2 | NA
TGTGCCAGCAGTCGGTCACCGGGACAGGTCCGCAATGAGCAGTTCTTC | CASSRSPGQVRNEQFF | TRBJ2-1 | many | TRBV6-5 | TRBD1
TGTGCCAGCAGCGTACGAGGGGACAATTCACCCCTCCACTTT | CASSVRGDNSPLHF | TRBJ1-6 | many | TRBV9 | NA
TGTGCCAGCAGTTTCAGACAGGGGGAATTGCGTGAAAAACTGTTTTTT | CASSFRQGELREKLFF | TRBJ1-4 | many | TRBV12-3/TRBV12-4 | TRBD1
TGTGCCAGCAGCGTAGGGGGTAGTACGGCAGATACGCAGTATTTT | CASSVGGSTADTQYF | TRBJ2-3 | many | TRBV9 | NA
TGTGCCAGCGCTGGGGTAGATTCCTATAATTCACCCCTCCACTTT | CASAGVDSYNSPLHF | TRBJ1-6 | many | TRBV5-6 | NA
TGTGCCAGCAGTTTCGGTCATACCACCGGGGAGCTGTTTTTT | CASSFGHTTGELFF | TRBJ2-2 | many | TRBV6-5 | NA
TGTGCCAGCAGCGTAGCATCCGGAGAGGGTAGGATCGGCACTGAAGCTTTCTTT | CASSVASGEGRIGTEAFF | TRBJ1-1 | many | TRBV9 | NA
TGTGCCAGCAGCCAAACAGGGAACTATGGCTACACCTTC | CASSQTGNYGYTF | TRBJ1-2 | many | TRBV3-1 | NA
TGTGCCAGCAGTGAGACTAGCGGGACGCAGTTCTTC | CASSETSGTQFF | TRBJ2-1 | many | TRBV12-3/TRBV12-4 | TRBD2
TGTGCCAGCAGCCAAGAAGGGGGCTCCTATAATTCACCCCTCCACTTT | CASSQEGGSYNSPLHF | TRBJ1-6 | many | TRBV3-1 | NA
TGCGCCAGCAGCCAAGCGGTAGCGGGGGGGCTGATGGGTACCCACGAGCAGTACTTC | CASSQAVAGGLMGTHEQYF | TRBJ2-7 | many | TRBV4-3 | TRBD2
TGCGCCACTACCCCCGGGTCGAACACCGGGGAGCTGTTTTTT | CATTPGSNTGELFF | TRBJ2-2 | many | TRBV5-1 | NA
TGCGCCAGCAGCTTGGGTCCCACGGCGGTCCAAGAGACCCAGTACTTC | CASSLGPTAVQETQYF | TRBJ2-5 | many | TRBV5-1 | NA
TGTGCCAGCACCCCTACAGGTTTCGGCTCTGAAGCTTTCTTT | CASTPTGFGSEAFF | TRBJ1-1 | medium-sized | TRBV12-3/TRBV12-4 | NA
TGTGCCAGCAGACGGACAGGGTCCTACGAGCAGTACTTC | CASRRTGSYEQYF | TRBJ2-7 | many | TRBV6-5 | TRBD1
TGTGCCAGCAGCTCTAGCGGGGGGGGCGGCAATGAGCAGTTCTTC | CASSSSGGGGNEQFF | TRBJ2-1 | many | TRBV7-2 | TRBD2
TGTGCCAGCAGCCCCGGAGGGGGCGGCTACGAGCAGTACTTC | CASSPGGGGYEQYF | TRBJ2-7 | many | TRBV14 | NA
TGCAGTGCCCTTACGGAGGCTAACTATGGCTACACCTTC | CSALTEANYGYTF | TRBJ1-2 | many | TRBV20-1 | NA
TGTGCCAGCAGACAGCTCGGAGGAGGCTACACCTTC | CASRQLGGGYTF | TRBJ1-2 | many | TRBV12-3/TRBV12-4 | NA
TGTGCCAGCAGCGTAAACTGGGGCATGAACACTGAAGCTTTCTTT | CASSVNWGMNTEAFF | TRBJ1-1 | many | TRBV9 | NA
TGTGCCAGCAGCGACCCACGGGGGCAGACAGATACGCAGTATTTT | CASSDPRGQTDTQYF | TRBJ2-3 | many | TRBV6-5 | NA
TGTGCCAGCAGACGAACCGGGACACCCATTGAAGCTTTCTTT | CASRRTGTPIEAFF | TRBJ1-1 | many | TRBV28 | NA
TGTGCCAGCAGCTCGGGGACAGGGCGTGAGCAGTTCTTC | CASSSGTGREQFF | TRBJ2-1 | many | TRBV12-3/TRBV12-4 | TRBD1
TGTGCCAGCAAGGCGGGCGGGGGAGAGACCCAGTACTTC | CASKAGGGETQYF | TRBJ2-5 | many | TRBV27 | TRBD2
TGTGCCAGCAGTCGCGGGGGGGGCAATGAGCAGTTCTTC | CASSRGGGNEQFF | TRBJ2-1 | many | TRBV27 | TRBD2
TGCAGTGCTAGAGCTTTGACGGCGGGGGCACCCCTCCACTTT | CSARALTAGAPLHF | TRBJ1-6 | few | TRBV20-1 | NA
TGTGCCAGCAGCTGGACGGATTACTCTGGAAACACCATATATTTT | CASSWTDYSGNTIYF | TRBJ1-3 | many | TRBV5-5 | NA
TGTGCCAGCAGTTTTCTGGCAGGGAATAGGGAGCAGTACTTC | CASSFLAGNREQYF | TRBJ2-7 | many | TRBV27 | NA
TGCGCCAGCAGCTTGGTCACAGACAATGAGCAGTTCTTC | CASSLVTDNEQFF | TRBJ2-1 | many | TRBV5-1 | NA
TGTGCCAGCAGCCCAACAACCACCCTTGTAGGCACCGGGGAGCTGTTTTTT | CASSPTTTLVGTGELFF | TRBJ2-2 | many | TRBV3-1 | NA
TGCAGTGCTAGAGGAGTGGGACAGGGAGTAGGGGAGACCCAGTACTTC | CSARGVGQGVGETQYF | TRBJ2-5 | many | TRBV20-1 | TRBD1